These 26 T cell receptor beta chains share one sample of origin, sequenced in a study of CD8+CD57+ T cells in acquired aplastic anemia listed by TCRdb under 2018. Reads for this sample came from an Illumina HiSeq 2000. Profiling of TCR beta VDJ combinations and CDR3 sequences used genomic DNA as the template. The public sequencing data were trimmed at Q25 with fastp and processed into clonotypes with MiXCR by TCRdb, which kept only in-frame beta chains. Each entry merges the rows of one CDR3 protein and shows their most common DNA and genes. This sample gives under 250,000 distinct CDR3 sequences in total; 40% to 50% of them show up just once. Of the sample, 7.8% falls within the top ten clones. The patients picked for sequencing were ones in whom flow cytometry had shown an expansion of CD8+CD57+ cells. The sequencing sample was made of sorted CD4+, CD8+, or CD8+CD57+ T cells (not recorded which) from PBMCs. These TCRs come from a human donor with aplastic anemia.

The chain employs TRBV25-1 and TRBJ2-6, with D possibly TRBD2 on 6 matching bases. CDR1 is MGHDK, CDR2 SYGVNS, per germline. V lost 4 bases to trimming and J lost 2 bases, with 9 bases between them. CDR3 length: 15 amino acids. DNA for the CDR3: TGTGCCAGCAGTGGCGGGGTGGCTGGGGCCAACGTCCTGACTTTC. Amino acids: CASSGGVAGANVLTF.

This clonotype has just a few counts. It may be a read error: a sequence one base away is much more abundant. In this CDR3 the conserved last residue, phenylalanine or tryptophan, is missing, so a read error is likely. The chain links TRBV15 to TRBJ2-7, with D maybe TRBD2 (6 bases). Between the trimmed V and J ends, which lost 3 bases and 4 bases, there was a span of 16 bases. Per the germline V gene, CDR1 is LNHNV and CDR2 is YYDKDF (reference sequence). The CDR3 sequence is 15 residues long. CDR3 DNA sequence: TGTGCCACCAGCAGCGGACGGGGGAACGAATACGAGCAGTACCTC. Its protein product is CATSSGRGNEYEQYL.

The V gene is TRBV7-9, the J gene TRBJ1-6; D may be TRBD1 (6 bases). CDR1 and CDR2 (germline): SEHNR, FQNEAQ (reference sequence). V was clipped by 3 bases and J by 11 bases, with 14 bases between them. The length of the CDR3 is 14 residues. CDR3 in amino acids: CASSFVGAGPPLHF. The DNA of the CDR3 is TGTGCCAGCAGCTTCGTGGGGGCGGGTCCACCCCTCCACTTT.

The chain combines TRBV7-2 with TRBJ1-1; 9 bases map to TRBD1. Germline values: CDR1 SGHTA, CDR2 FQGNSA. With 6 bases clipped from V and 4 bases from J, the junction kept 6 bases outside the gene matches. The length of the CDR3 is 14 residues. In DNA, the CDR3 is TGTGCCAGCAGTTGGACAGGGGTGATCACTGAAGCTTTCTTT. This translates into CASSWTGVITEAFF.

The rearrangement uses TRBV24-1 and TRBJ2-1; D is possibly TRBD2 (5 bases). CDR1 and CDR2 from the germline V gene are KGHDR and SFDVKD. The CDR3 runs 13 residues. The V end was cut by 3 bases, the J end by 8 bases, with 10 bases between. The CDR3 DNA sequence: TGTGCCACCAGTGATGCCCACGGGGATGAGCAGTTCTTC. Residues: CATSDAHGDEQFF.

This clonotype was detected a few times. The chain couples TRBV25-1 to TRBJ2-2, with TRBD2 identical over 8 bases. The CDR3 runs to 16 residues. V was pared by 5 bases and J by 5 bases, with 10 bases of the junction left unmatched. Germline V gives CDR1 MGHDK, CDR2 SYGVNS. CDR3 sequence: CASSLGFGGGTGELFF. The CDR3 coding sequence is TGTGCCAGCAGTTTGGGTTTCGGGGGGGGAACCGGGGAGCTGTTTTTT.

CDR3 sequence reads: CSVGDGLAKNIQYF. The CDR3 nucleotides are TGCAGCGTTGGTGACGGTTTAGCCAAAAACATTCAGTACTTC. The J gene is TRBJ2-4, the V gene TRBV29-1; D remains ambiguous. The CDR3 extends over 14 amino acids. Deletions cut 4 bases from V and 0 bases from J, with 10 bases between. Germline V lookup: CDR1 SQVTM, CDR2 ANQGSEA. The full variable domain, rest sourced from reference TRBV29-1 and TRBJ2-4, is SAVISQKPSRDICQRGTSLTIQCQVDSQVTMMFWYRQQPGQSLTLIATANQGSEATYESGFVIDKFPISRPNLTFSTLTVSNMSPEDSSIYLCSVGDGLAKNIQYFGAGTRLSVL.

Points on this clonotype: An end of the junction does not agree with germline; a read error may underlie this. The gene calls are TRBV5-1 and TRBJ2-7; no clear D gene. Germline assignment: CDR1 SGHRS and CDR2 YFSETQ. This CDR3 spans 13 amino acids. The CDR3 is CASSLSGPYEQYF. The CDR3 nucleotides are TGTGCCAGCAGCTTGTCAGGTCCCTACGAGCAGTACTTC.

This clonotype was counted a single time. V usage is TRBV28 and J usage is TRBJ1-2; 9 bases match TRBD1. Per germline, CDR1 MDHEN and CDR2 SYDVKM. Trimming removed 2 bases from V and 4 bases from J; junction bases left unmatched: 2. The CDR3 contains 14 residues. As DNA, the CDR3 is TGTGCCAGCAGTTTAGGGACAGGGCCCTATGGCTACACCTTC. Protein sequence: CASSLGTGPYGYTF.

This clonotype was found a few times. Being one base from a much bigger clone, this may be a read error. The J gene is TRBJ2-7, the V gene TRBV20-1; perhaps TRBD2 as D (6 bases). From germline, CDR1 is DFQATT and CDR2 SNEGSKA (reference sequence). This CDR3 spans 12 amino acids. CDR3 residues: CGVPGSGYEQYF. Here the CDR3 DNA reads TGCGGTGTCCCCGGGAGTGGCTACGAGCAGTACTTC.

Details on this clonotype: A much larger clone lies one base from this, so it may be a read error. This chain links TRBV12-5 with TRBJ1-1, with D maybe TRBD1 (6 bases). The CDR3 loop spans 14 amino acids. Per the germline V gene, CDR1 is LGHNT and CDR2 is FRNRAP. The CDR3: CAGSLVLGGTEAFF. CDR3 nucleotides: TGTGCCGGCAGTTTAGTTTTAGGGGGCACTGAAGCTTTCTTT. Filled out from reference TRBV12-5 and TRBJ1-1, the complete variable domain reads DARVTQTPRHKVTEMGQEVTMRCQPILGHNTVFWYRQTMMQGLELLAYFRNRAPLDDSGMPKDRFSAEMPDATLATLKIQPSEPRDSAVYFCAGSLVLGGTEAFFGQGTRLTVV.

As to this clonotype: This may be a read error: a much more frequent sequence differs by one nucleotide. The chain recombines TRBV7-2 with TRBJ1-3, with a possible D match to TRBD1 (6 bases). The V gene lost 5 bases and the J gene lost 9 bases, with 17 bases spanning the gap. The CDR3 covers 14 residues. The germline V gene encodes CDR1 SGHTA and CDR2 FQGNSA. For the CDR3, the DNA is TGTGCCAGCAGCCCCCGGGACAAAAGAAGCACCATATATTTT. Amino acids: CASSPRDKRSTIYF. Filled out from reference TRBV7-2 and TRBJ1-3, the complete variable domain reads GAGVSQSPSNKVTEKGKDVELRCDPISGHTALYWYRQSLGQGLEFLIYFQGNSAPDKSGLPSDRFSAERTGGSVSTLTIQRTQQEDSAVYLCASSPRDKRSTIYFGEGSWLTVV.

The V gene is TRBV2, the J gene TRBJ2-3, with 8 bases aligning to TRBD1. Losses at the gene ends were 4 bases for V and 0 bases for J; bases not matched to a gene: 3. The CDR3 sequence is 15 residues long. Per germline, CDR1 SNHLY and CDR2 FYNNEI. DNA of the CDR3: TGTGCCAGCAGTGGGACAGGGTCTAGCACAGATACGCAGTATTTT. This gives the protein CASSGTGSSTDTQYF.

The rearrangement joins TRBV6-4 to TRBJ1-5; D is perhaps TRBD1 (5 bases). Germline values: CDR1 MRHNA, CDR2 SNTAGT. The CDR3 has 17 residues. Between the trimmed V and J ends, which lost 6 bases and 3 bases, there was a span of 21 bases. The CDR3 region has the DNA TGTGCCAGCAGAGAAGGTGGACCAATAGGGGCCAATCAGCCCCAGCATTTT. Its protein product is CASREGGPIGANQPQHF.

In nucleotides, the CDR3 is TGCAGCTTTGGTAACCATGAGCAGTTCTTC. Its translation is CSFGNHEQFF. The chain employs TRBV29-1 and TRBJ2-1; unclear D gene. The CDR3 runs 10 residues. CDR1 SQVTM and CDR2 ANQGSEA come from the germline V gene. The V end was cut by 8 bases, the J end by 8 bases, with 10 bases between.

CDR3 in DNA: TGTGCCAGCTCACCACCTAGCGAAGCGACCTACGAGCAGTACTTC. Its translation is CASSPPSEATYEQYF. The V call is TRBV18, the J call TRBJ2-7; the D gene is possibly TRBD2 (5 bases). The CDR3 covers 15 residues. V was cut by 0 bases and J by 2 bases, with 11 bases left in between. Germline assignment: CDR1 KGHSH and CDR2 LQKENI.

This clonotype was seen at least ten times. For the CDR3, the DNA is TGTGCCAGCAGTTTGGCTGATGTGGAAGCTTTCTTT. Its protein product is CASSLADVEAFF. The chain uses TRBV7-9 and TRBJ1-1; D unresolved. The CDR3 consists of 12 residues. The V gene lost 6 bases and the J gene lost 8 bases, with 13 bases spanning the gap. Germline-derived CDR1 and CDR2 are SEHNR and FQNEAQ (reference sequence).

The chain links TRBV2 to TRBJ2-1; D perhaps matches TRBD1 (6 bases). The CDR3 has 19 amino acids. Germline V gene lookup returns CDR1 SNHLY and CDR2 FYNNEI. Trimming took off 4 bases at V and 0 bases at J, with 22 bases between the two ends. CDR3 nucleotide sequence: TGTGCCAGCAGTGTACAGGGTAAGCTGTCCTACTCCTCCTACAATGAGCAGTTCTTC. Residues: CASSVQGKLSYSSYNEQFF. The whole variable domain, filled in from reference TRBV2 and TRBJ2-1, reads EPEVTQTPSHQVTQMGQEVILRCVPISNHLYFYWYRQILGQKVEFLVSFYNNEISEKSEIFDDQFSVERPDGSNFTLKIRSTKLEDSAMYFCASSVQGKLSYSSYNEQFFGPGTRLTVL.

The rearrangement links TRBV27 to TRBJ2-7, with D perhaps TRBD1 (6 bases). Germline values: CDR1 MNHEY, CDR2 SMNVEV (reference sequence). This CDR3 is 13 amino acids long. Trimming took off 5 bases at V and 6 bases at J, with 14 bases between the two ends. In nucleotides, the CDR3 is TGTGCCAGCAGTATAACAGGGTCCACCGAGCAGTACTTC. Translating it yields CASSITGSTEQYF.

The chain has TRBV11-3 and TRBJ2-7; 7 bases are shared with TRBD1. Judging by the DNA end, TRBJ2-1 fits better; the J call may be wrong. Per germline, CDR1 SGHNT and CDR2 YENEEA. The CDR3 runs to 16 residues. CDR3 nucleotide sequence: TGTGCCAGCAGCTCGGACAGGCCGAGCTCCTACAATGAGCAGTTCTTC. Translation gives CASSSDRPSSYNEQFF.

This clonotype was picked up a small number of times. The rearrangement links TRBV9 to TRBJ1-2; the match to TRBD1 covers 8 bases. Looked up from germline, CDR1 is SGDLS and CDR2 is YYNGEE. Trimming cost V 5 bases and J 6 bases; bases outside gene matches: 12. This CDR3 contains 15 residues. CDR3 sequence: CASRSARQGRHGYTF. CDR3 DNA sequence: TGTGCCAGCAGGAGCGCTAGACAGGGGCGGCATGGCTACACCTTC.

This clonotype was seen a few times. An end of the junction does not agree with germline; a read error may underlie this. The gene calls are TRBV11-2 and TRBJ2-1, with D hard to call. Per germline, CDR1 SGHAT and CDR2 FQNNGV. This CDR3 region has 13 residues. The CDR3 DNA reads TGTGCCAGCAGTTTTAATCTCGCGCATGAGCAGCTCTTC. Translating it yields CASSFNLAHEQLF.

This chain joins TRBV12-3 or TRBV12-4 and TRBJ2-5, with 12 bases that match TRBD2. V gave up 5 bases and J gave up 5 bases; unmatched junction bases: 6. The CDR3 is made up of 15 amino acids. CDR3 in amino acids: CASSRASGRVETQYF. The CDR3, as DNA: TGTGCCAGCAGTCGAGCTAGCGGGAGGGTTGAGACCCAGTACTTC.

The sample holds a few counts of this clonotype. The germline gene is not matched at one end of the junction; a read error may be the cause. The chain employs TRBV20-1 and TRBJ2-4; TRBD1 matches 7 bases. CDR1 is DFQATT and CDR2 is SNEGSKA in the germline V gene (reference sequence). The CDR3 loop spans 14 amino acids. The CDR3 nucleotides are TGCAGTGCATCATCGACAGGGTTCAAAAACATCCAGTACTTC. Amino acid sequence: CSASSTGFKNIQYF.

This chain joins TRBV29-1 and TRBJ1-2; D is uncertain. This CDR3 comprises 12 residues. V was shortened by 6 bases and J by 6 bases, with 14 bases between the two germline ends. Germline CDR1 reads SQVTM; CDR2 reads ANQGSEA. The CDR3 region is CSVDRIWNGYTF. In DNA, the CDR3 is TGCAGCGTGGACCGGATCTGGAATGGCTACACCTTC.

The CDR3 region is CASSLMGPNEKLFF. CDR3 DNA sequence: TGTGCCAGTAGCCTCATGGGACCTAATGAAAAACTGTTTTTT. The V and J genes are TRBV19 and TRBJ1-4; D is perhaps TRBD1 (5 bases). V lost 6 bases and J 3 bases, leaving 11 bases between the germline ends. Germline lookup yields CDR1 LNHDA and CDR2 SQIVND (reference sequence). This CDR3 contains 14 residues.